This T cell receptor (beta chain) was sequenced in a study of patients and donors after allogeneic stem cell transplantation. MiXCR was run by TCRdb on the RT-PCR reads, yielding one entry per CDR3 protein. The profile shows 920,000 or so distinct CDR3 sequences, over 15% of them singletons. This receptor was obtained from a human donor who was either an allogeneic HSCT recipient or a stem cell or donor lymphocyte infusion donor (not recorded which). It is not recorded whose cells these are; they may come from a transplant donor. What was sequenced was blood, either unsorted or a sorted T cell fraction (not recorded which).

DNA of the CDR3: TGTGCCAGCAGCGTAGTGGGGGCTAAGCACACTGAAGCTTTCTTT. Translation gives CASSVVGAKHTEAFF. The rearrangement joins TRBV9 to TRBJ1-1; D perhaps matches TRBD1 (6 bases). CDR3 size: 15 residues. The V and J ends lost 0 bases and 3 bases respectively, with 12 bases between them. Germline lookup yields CDR1 SGDLS and CDR2 YYNGEE.